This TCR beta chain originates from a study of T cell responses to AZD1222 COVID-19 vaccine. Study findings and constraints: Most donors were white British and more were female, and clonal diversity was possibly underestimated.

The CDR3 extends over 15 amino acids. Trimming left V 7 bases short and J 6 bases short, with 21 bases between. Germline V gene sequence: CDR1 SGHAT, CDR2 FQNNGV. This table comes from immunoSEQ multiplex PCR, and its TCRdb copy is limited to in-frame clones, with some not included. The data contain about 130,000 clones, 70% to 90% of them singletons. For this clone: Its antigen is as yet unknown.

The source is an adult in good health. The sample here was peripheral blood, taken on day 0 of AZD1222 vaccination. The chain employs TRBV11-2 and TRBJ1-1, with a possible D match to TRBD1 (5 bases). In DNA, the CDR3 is TGTGCCAGCACTATCAATCAGGGTGGGGCGCCTGAAGCTTTCTTT. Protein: CASTINQGGAPEAFF.